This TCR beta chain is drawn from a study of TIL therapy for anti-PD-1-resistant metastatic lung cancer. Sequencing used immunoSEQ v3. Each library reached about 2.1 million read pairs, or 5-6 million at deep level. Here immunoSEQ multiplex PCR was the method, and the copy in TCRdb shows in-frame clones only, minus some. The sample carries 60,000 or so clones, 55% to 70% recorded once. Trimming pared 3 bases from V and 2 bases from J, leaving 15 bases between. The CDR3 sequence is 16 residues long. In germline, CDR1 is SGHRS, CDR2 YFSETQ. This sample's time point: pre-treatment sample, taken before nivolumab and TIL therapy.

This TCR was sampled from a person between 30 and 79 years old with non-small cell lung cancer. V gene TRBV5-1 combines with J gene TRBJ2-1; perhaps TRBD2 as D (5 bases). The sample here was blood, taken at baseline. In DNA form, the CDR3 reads TGCGCCAGCAGCTCCGCCTTAGCGTCCCCCTACAATGAGCAGTTCTTC. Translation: CASSSALASPYNEQFF.